This T cell receptor (beta chain) was sequenced during a study of cytomegalovirus exposure and HLA in healthy donors. The V end was cut by 6 bases, the J end by 1 base, with 13 bases between. Germline CDR1 and CDR2: SNHLY and FYNNEI. The CDR3 contains 15 residues. Study-level points and caveats: It was reported that TCR beta sequences correctly inferred the HLA-A and HLA-B alleles for most subjects.

Primers included in the PCR were 60 Vbeta and 13 Jbeta primers. Authors' analysis steps: Unique TCR beta chains numbered approximately 80 million in a later analysis, with approximately 10 million shared. Sequencing was performed with immunoSEQ multiplex PCR; in TCRdb, only in-frame clones are kept and a portion is missing. The DNA was the basis for D and trimming; V, J and clone size are from that table. The repertoire holds roughly 72,000 clones, with roughly 79% as singletons. As to this clone: Its specificity is not known. Other DNA sequences in this sample translate to the same CDR3.

The rearrangement links TRBV2 to TRBJ1-5; D remains unclear. This TCR derives from a woman between 35 and 50 years old in good health and CMV-seropositive. Sequenced material: PBMCs. The CDR3 coding sequence is TGTGCCAGCAGCCCGGGAGGAGGAAGCAATCAGCCCCAGCATTTT. Translation gives CASSPGGGSNQPQHF.